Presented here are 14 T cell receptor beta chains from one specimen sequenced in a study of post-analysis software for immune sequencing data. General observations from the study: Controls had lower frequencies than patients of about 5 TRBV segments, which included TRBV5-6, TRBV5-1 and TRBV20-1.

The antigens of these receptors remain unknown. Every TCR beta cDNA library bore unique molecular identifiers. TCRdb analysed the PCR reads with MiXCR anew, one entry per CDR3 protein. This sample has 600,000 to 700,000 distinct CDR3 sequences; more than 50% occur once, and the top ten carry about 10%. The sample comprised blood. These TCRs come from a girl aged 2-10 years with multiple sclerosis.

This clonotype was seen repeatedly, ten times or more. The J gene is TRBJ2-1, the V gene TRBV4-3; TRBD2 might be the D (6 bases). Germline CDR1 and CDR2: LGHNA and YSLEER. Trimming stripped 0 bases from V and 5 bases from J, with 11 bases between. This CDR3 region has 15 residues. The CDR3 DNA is TGCGCCAGCAGCCAAGATAGGGAGGAGCACAATGAGCAGTTCTTC. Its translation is CASSQDREEHNEQFF.

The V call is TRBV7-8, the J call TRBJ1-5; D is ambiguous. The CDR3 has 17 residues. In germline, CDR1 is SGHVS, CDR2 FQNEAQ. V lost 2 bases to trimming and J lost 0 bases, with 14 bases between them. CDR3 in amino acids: CASSLNPLYYSNQPQHF. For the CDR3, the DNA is TGTGCCAGCAGCTTAAACCCGCTCTATTATAGCAATCAGCCCCAGCATTTT.

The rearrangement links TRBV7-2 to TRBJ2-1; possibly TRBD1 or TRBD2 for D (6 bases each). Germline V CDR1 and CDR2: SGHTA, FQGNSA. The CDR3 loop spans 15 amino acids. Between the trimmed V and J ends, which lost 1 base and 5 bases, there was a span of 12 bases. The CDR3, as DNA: TGTGCCAGCAGCTTAGTCGGGGGCGGTGACAATGAGCAGTTCTTC. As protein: CASSLVGGGDNEQFF.

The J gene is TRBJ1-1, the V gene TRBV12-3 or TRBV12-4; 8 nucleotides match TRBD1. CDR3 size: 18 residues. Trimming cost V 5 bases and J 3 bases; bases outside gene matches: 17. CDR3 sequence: CASSHGQGNGRTDTEAFF. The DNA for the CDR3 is TGTGCCAGCAGTCACGGACAGGGAAATGGGCGGACGGACACTGAAGCTTTCTTT.

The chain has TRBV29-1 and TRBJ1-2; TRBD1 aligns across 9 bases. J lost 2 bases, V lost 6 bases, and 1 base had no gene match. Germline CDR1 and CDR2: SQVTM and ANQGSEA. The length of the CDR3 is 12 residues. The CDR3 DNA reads TGCAGCGTGGGACAGGGAAACTATGGCTACACCTTC. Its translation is CSVGQGNYGYTF.

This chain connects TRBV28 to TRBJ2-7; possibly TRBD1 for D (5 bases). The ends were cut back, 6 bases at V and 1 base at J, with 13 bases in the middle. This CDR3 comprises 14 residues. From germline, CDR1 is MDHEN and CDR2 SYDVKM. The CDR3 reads CASSPLDRSYEQYF. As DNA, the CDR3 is TGTGCCAGCAGCCCCCTAGACAGATCCTACGAGCAGTACTTC.

The CDR3 is CASSLGPGPGANVLTF. The CDR3 coding sequence is TGTGCCAGCAGCTTAGGGCCGGGCCCTGGGGCCAACGTCCTGACTTTC. The rearrangement uses TRBV7-7 and TRBJ2-6; no reliable D call. The CDR3 length is 16 residues. Trimming took 1 base from V and 2 from J, leaving 9 bases between them. Germline-derived CDR1 and CDR2 are SSHAT and FNYEAQ (reference sequence).

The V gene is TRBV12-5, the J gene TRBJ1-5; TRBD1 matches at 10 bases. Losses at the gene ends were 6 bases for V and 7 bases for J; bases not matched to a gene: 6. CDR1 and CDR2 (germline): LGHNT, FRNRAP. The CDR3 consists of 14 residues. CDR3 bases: TGTGCTAGTGGGGACAGGGGGGTAAACCAGCCCCAGCATTTT. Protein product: CASGDRGVNQPQHF.

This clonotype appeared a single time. DNA of the CDR3: TGTGCCAGCAGTTTAGGCTCAGGGGTGGGAATAGATACGCAGTATTTT. Protein product: CASSLGSGVGIDTQYF. V and J are TRBV27 and TRBJ2-3, with a weak D call TRBD1 (6 bases). The CDR3 loop spans 16 amino acids. V shed 2 bases and J shed 5 bases, with 17 bases lying between them. Germline lookup yields CDR1 MNHEY and CDR2 SMNVEV (reference sequence).

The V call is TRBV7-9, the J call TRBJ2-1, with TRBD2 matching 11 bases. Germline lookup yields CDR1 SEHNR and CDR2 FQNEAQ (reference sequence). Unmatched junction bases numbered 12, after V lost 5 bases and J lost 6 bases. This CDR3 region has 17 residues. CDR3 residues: CASSPSQVLAGGNEQFF. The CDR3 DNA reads TGTGCCAGCAGCCCCTCCCAAGTCCTAGCGGGAGGCAATGAGCAGTTCTTC.

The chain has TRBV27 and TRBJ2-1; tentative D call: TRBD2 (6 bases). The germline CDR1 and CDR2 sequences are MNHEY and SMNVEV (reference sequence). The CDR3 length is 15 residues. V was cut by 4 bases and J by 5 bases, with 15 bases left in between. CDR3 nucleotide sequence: TGTGCCAGCAGTTCTGGGGAGGTAGCGGACAATGAGCAGTTCTTC. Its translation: CASSSGEVADNEQFF.

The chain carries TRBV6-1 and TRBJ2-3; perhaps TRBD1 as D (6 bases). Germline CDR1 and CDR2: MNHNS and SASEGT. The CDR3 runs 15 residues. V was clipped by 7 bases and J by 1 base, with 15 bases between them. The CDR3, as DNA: TGTGCCAGCACAGGGGAAGTGGCTGGCACAGATACGCAGTATTTT. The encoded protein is CASTGEVAGTDTQYF.

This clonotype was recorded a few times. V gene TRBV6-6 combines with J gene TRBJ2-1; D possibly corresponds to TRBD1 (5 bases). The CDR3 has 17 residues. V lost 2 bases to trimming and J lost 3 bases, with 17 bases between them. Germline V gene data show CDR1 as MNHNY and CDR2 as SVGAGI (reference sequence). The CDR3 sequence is CASSYLGSEGVYNEQFF. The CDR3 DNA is TGTGCCAGCAGTTACCTAGGCTCTGAAGGGGTCTACAATGAGCAGTTCTTC.

CDR3 amino acids: CASSYSVASEEDTQYF. The CDR3 coding sequence is TGTGCCAGCAGTTACTCAGTCGCTAGCGAGGAGGATACGCAGTATTTT. The chain links TRBV6-6 to TRBJ2-3, with a tentative D call TRBD2 (6 bases). The CDR3 spans 16 residues. V was shortened by 0 bases and J by 6 bases, with 16 bases between the two germline ends. Germline lookup yields CDR1 MNHNY and CDR2 SVGAGI (reference sequence).